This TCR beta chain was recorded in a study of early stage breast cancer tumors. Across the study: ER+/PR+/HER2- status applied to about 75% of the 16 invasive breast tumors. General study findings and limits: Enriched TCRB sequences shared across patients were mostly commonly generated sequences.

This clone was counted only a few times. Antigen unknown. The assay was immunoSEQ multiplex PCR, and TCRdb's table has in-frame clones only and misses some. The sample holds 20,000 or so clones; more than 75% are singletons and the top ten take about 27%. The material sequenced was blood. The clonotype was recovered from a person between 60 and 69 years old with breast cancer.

CDR3: CASSLGAATEAFF. The CDR3 DNA reads as TGTGCCAGCAGCTTAGGGGCCGCCACTGAAGCTTTCTTT. The J gene is TRBJ1-1, the V gene TRBV11-2; D gene uncertain. The germline V gene encodes CDR1 SGHAT and CDR2 FQNNGV. The ends were cut back, 1 base at V and 4 bases at J, with 7 bases in the middle. This CDR3 contains 13 residues.